The 21 T cell receptor beta chains reported below all come from one sample, sequenced in a study of STAT5B mutations in CD4+ large granular lymphocyte leukemia. Assay: immunoSEQ multiplex PCR; the TCRdb copy retains only in-frame clones and omits some. The table lists roughly 36,000 clones, roughly 88% of them singletons, with approximately 1% in the top ten. Input material: CD4+ T cells from blood buffy coats. The receptors were gathered from a human donor in good health.

The chain couples TRBV6-6 to TRBJ1-4; TRBD1 aligns across 7 bases. V was pared by 3 bases and J by 2 bases, with 3 bases of the junction left unmatched. The CDR3 covers 15 residues. Germline loops: CDR1 MNHNY, CDR2 SVGAGI (reference sequence). The CDR3 sequence is CASSYSTGTNEKLFF. The CDR3 nucleotides read TGTGCCAGCAGTTATTCGACAGGGACTAATGAAAAACTGTTTTTT.

The rearrangement joins TRBV6-6 to TRBJ2-7; 9 bases line up with TRBD1. The germline CDR1 and CDR2 sequences are MNHNY and SVGAGI (reference sequence). V dropped 1 base and J dropped 0; count of bases not matched to a gene: 1. The CDR3 consists of 15 residues. The CDR3 spells CASSYLGQGSYEQYF. DNA of the CDR3: TGTGCCAGCAGTTACTTGGGACAGGGCTCCTACGAGCAGTACTTC.

The rearrangement joins TRBV30 to TRBJ2-7, with 7 bases identical to TRBD1. V lost 2 bases and J lost 1; bases outside the gene matches: 14. The CDR3 is 17 amino acids. Per germline, CDR1 GTSNPN and CDR2 SVGIG (reference sequence). The CDR3 DNA sequence: TGTGCCTGGAGTAGTGGGACAGCCCTCTTTTTTTCCTACGAGCAGTACTTC. It specifies CAWSSGTALFFSYEQYF. The variable domain in full, with the rest retrieved from reference TRBV30 and TRBJ2-7, is SQTIHQWPATLVQPVGSPLSLECTVEGTSNPNLYWYRQAAGRGLQLLFYSVGIGQISSEVPQNLSASRPQDRQFILSSKKLLLSDSGFYLCAWSSGTALFFSYEQYFGPGTRLTVT.

The genes are TRBV19 and TRBJ1-5, with D unresolved. Per germline, CDR1 LNHDA and CDR2 SQIVND (reference sequence). The CDR3 runs to 15 residues. V was cut by 4 bases and J by 0 bases, with 10 bases left in between. CDR3 region: CASSRAGPSNQPQHF. The CDR3 DNA reads TGTGCCAGTAGTAGGGCAGGTCCTAGCAATCAGCCCCAGCATTTT.

The chain uses TRBV5-1 and TRBJ2-7, with 9 bases that match TRBD1. V gave up 6 bases and J gave up 3 bases; unmatched junction bases: 7. This CDR3 is 14 amino acids long. Germline V gene lookup returns CDR1 SGHRS and CDR2 YFSETQ. DNA for the CDR3: TGCGCCAGCACTAGGGGACAGGGAAGCTACGAGCAGTACTTC. Translating it yields CASTRGQGSYEQYF.

This clone was recorded only once. The V and J genes are TRBV19 and TRBJ1-5; D is perhaps TRBD1 (6 bases). The CDR3 is 15 amino acids. The V and J ends lost 6 bases and 3 bases respectively, with 15 bases between them. Germline V gene data show CDR1 as LNHDA and CDR2 as SQIVND (reference sequence). CDR3 DNA: TGTGCCAGTAGAGGGGGGCGCCCGTTCAATCAGCCCCAGCATTTT. It encodes CASRGGRPFNQPQHF.

V and J are TRBV7-3 and TRBJ2-2; maybe TRBD2 (6 bases). Germline CDR1 SGHTA, CDR2 FQGTGA. The V gene lost 1 base and the J gene lost 0 bases, with 9 bases spanning the gap. The CDR3 is 16 residues long. The CDR3 DNA sequence: TGTGCCAGCAGCTTAATGGGCGGGACGAACACCGGGGAGCTGTTTTTT. Amino acids: CASSLMGGTNTGELFF.

The chain couples TRBV6-5 to TRBJ1-2; 8 bases are a match to TRBD1. The CDR3 totals 14 residues. From germline, CDR1 is MNHEY and CDR2 SVGAGI. V gave up 8 bases and J gave up 3 bases; unmatched junction bases: 8. Here the CDR3 DNA reads TGTGCCAGCGCATTAACGGGACAGGACTATGGCTACACCTTC. Amino acids: CASALTGQDYGYTF.

DNA for the CDR3: TGCGCCAGCAGACAGGGCTCTGGGGCCAACGTCCTGACTTTC. As protein: CASRQGSGANVLTF. The V and J genes are TRBV5-1 and TRBJ2-6; tentatively, D is TRBD1 (6 bases). The CDR3 length is 14 residues. Between the trimmed V and J ends, which lost 5 bases and 0 bases, there was a span of 6 bases. CDR1 is SGHRS, CDR2 YFSETQ, per germline. The variable domain in full, with the rest retrieved from reference TRBV5-1 and TRBJ2-6, is KAGVTQTPRYLIKTRGQQVTLSCSPISGHRSVSWYQQTPGQGLQFLFEYFSETQRNKGNFPGRFSGRQFSNSRSEMNVSTLELGDSALYLCASRQGSGANVLTFGAGSRLTVL.

The chain carries TRBV4-3 and TRBJ2-3; D gene ambiguous. Germline CDR1 LGHNA, CDR2 YSLEER. V lost 1 base, J lost 6 bases, and 14 bases lay in between. CDR3 length: 15 residues. Here the CDR3 reads CASSQGNSLGDTQYF. DNA of the CDR3: TGCGCCAGCAGCCAAGGAAACTCCCTGGGGGATACGCAGTATTTT.

This sequence joins TRBV2 and TRBJ2-5; D is ambiguous. The CDR3 covers 15 residues. CDR1 SNHLY and CDR2 FYNNEI come from the germline V gene. V was trimmed by 1 base and J by 9 bases, leaving 18 bases between them. The CDR3 loop reads CASSEVEARYGAQYF. CDR3 nucleotides: TGTGCCAGCAGTGAAGTCGAGGCCCGCTATGGGGCCCAGTACTTC.

This chain connects TRBV11-2 to TRBJ1-2; 7 bases fit TRBD1. With V trimmed by 0 bases and J by 4 bases, 2 bases remained unmatched. The germline gives CDR1 SGHAT, CDR2 FQNNGV. The CDR3 spans 14 residues. In nucleotides, the CDR3 is TGTGCCAGCAGCTTAGATTGGGACAGCTATGGCTACACCTTC. Translation: CASSLDWDSYGYTF. Supplemented by reference TRBV11-2 and TRBJ1-2, the full variable domain reads EAGVAQSPRYKIIEKRQSVAFWCNPISGHATLYWYQQILGQGPKLLIQFQNNGVVDDSQLPKDRFSAERLKGVDSTLKIQPAKLEDSAVYLCASSLDWDSYGYTFGSGTRLTVV.

The chain joins TRBV20-1 to TRBJ2-5, with D unclear. The better agreement between TRBJ2-7 and the DNA end casts doubt on the J call. From germline, CDR1 is DFQATT and CDR2 SNEGSKA (reference sequence). CDR3 size: 11 residues. The CDR3 region is CSARGGYEQYF. The CDR3 DNA follows: TGCAGTGCTAGAGGGGGCTACGAGCAGTACTTC.

This clone was counted between two and nine times. The genes are TRBV18 and TRBJ2-7; possibly TRBD2 for D (6 bases). The germline CDR1 and CDR2 sequences are KGHSH and LQKENI. The CDR3 totals 14 residues. V lost 2 bases and J lost 3, with 11 bases in between. Here the CDR3 reads CASSPTTSFYEQYF. In DNA form, the CDR3 reads TGTGCCAGCTCACCAACGACTAGTTTCTACGAGCAGTACTTC.

The sample holds a few counts of this clone. The CDR3 spells CASSILDAPTWNEQFF. The CDR3 coding sequence is TGTGCCAGCAGCATTCTCGACGCGCCCACCTGGAATGAGCAGTTCTTC. This chain links TRBV11-1 with TRBJ2-1; D ambiguous. V was pared by 5 bases and J by 7 bases, with 21 bases between. Germline lookup yields CDR1 SGHAT and CDR2 FQDESV (reference sequence). The length of the CDR3 is 16 residues.

The chain links TRBV11-3 to TRBJ2-7; D remains ambiguous. Germline CDR1 and CDR2: SGHNT and YENEEA. This CDR3 comprises 16 residues. The ends were cut back, 4 bases at V and 2 bases at J, with 18 bases in the middle. The CDR3 sequence: CASSSIYSDAPYEQYF. The CDR3 DNA reads as TGTGCCAGCAGCTCGATTTATTCCGACGCTCCCTACGAGCAGTACTTC.

This chain links TRBV7-2 with TRBJ2-7; D uncertain. Germline V CDR1 and CDR2: SGHTA, FQGNSA. The length of the CDR3 is 12 residues. The V gene lost 4 bases and the J gene lost 0 bases, with 4 bases spanning the gap. Written as DNA, the CDR3 is TGTGCCAGCAGCTCCATCTCCTACGAGCAGTACTTC. This codes for CASSSISYEQYF.

This clone was detected once. V gene TRBV5-1 combines with J gene TRBJ2-5; a weak D match, TRBD2 (6 bases). The CDR3 contains 13 residues. The V end lost 6 bases, the J end lost 4 bases, and 13 bases lay between the germline ends. Germline CDR1 is SGHRS and CDR2 is YFSETQ. CDR3 loop: CASTPRGGETQYF. CDR3 DNA: TGCGCCAGCACACCCCGGGGAGGAGAGACCCAGTACTTC.

A single count supports this clone. The chain employs TRBV7-9 and TRBJ2-3; D is unclear. With 11 bases removed from V and 7 bases from J, the gap between germline ends came to 13 bases. Germline assignment: CDR1 SEHNR and CDR2 FQNEAQ (reference sequence). The CDR3 has 11 residues. The CDR3 bases are TGTGCCTCGTCCAGTGGATATACGCAGTATTTT. Translating it yields CASSSGYTQYF.

The V and J genes are TRBV29-1 and TRBJ2-1; D is ambiguous. The CDR3 spans 11 residues. The V gene lost 4 bases and the J gene lost 8 bases, with 9 bases spanning the gap. Looked up from germline, CDR1 is SQVTM and CDR2 is ANQGSEA. The CDR3 bases are TGCAGCGTTGTCCCCCTGCATGAGCAGTTCTTC. This translates into CSVVPLHEQFF.

This clone was seen just once. The CDR3 DNA sequence: TGTGCCAGCAGCACCGGGACAGGGATTGACTATGGCTACACCTTC. Its translation is CASSTGTGIDYGYTF. The chain carries TRBV5-4 and TRBJ1-2, with 9 bases matching TRBD1. In germline, CDR1 is SGHNT, CDR2 YYREEE (reference sequence). This CDR3 spans 15 amino acids. V was pared by 4 bases and J by 3 bases, with 7 bases of the junction left unmatched. Full variable domain (outside the CDR3, taken from reference TRBV5-4 and TRBJ1-2): ETGVTQSPTHLIKTRGQQVTLRCSSQSGHNTVSWYQQALGQGPQFIFQYYREEENGRGNFPPRFSGLQFPNYSSELNVNALELDDSALYLCASSTGTGIDYGYTFGSGTRLTVV.